The 29 T cell receptor beta chains reported below all come from one sample, sequenced in a study of PD-L1 blockade in urothelial cancer. Some clones are missing from TCRdb's copy, which holds only in-frame ones; the method was immunoSEQ multiplex PCR. The sample has around 50,000 clones; approximately 85% are singletons. The time point here: peripheral blood 6 weeks after treatment start. The source material was PBMCs, sampled around atezolizumab (anti-PD-L1) treatment. Receptor source: a middle-aged man with urothelial cancer.

This clone was observed a handful of times. The rearrangement joins TRBV4-3 to TRBJ2-3, with 10 bases fitting TRBD2. The V gene's germline CDR1 is LGHNA and CDR2 YSLEER. CDR3 length equals 17 residues. Losses at the gene ends were 3 bases for V and 4 bases for J; bases not matched to a gene: 10. The CDR3: CASSHQSSGSGADTQYF. The CDR3, as DNA: TGCGCCAGCAGCCACCAGTCTAGCGGGAGTGGGGCAGATACGCAGTATTTT.

The V call is TRBV18, the J call TRBJ2-7; D is unresolved. The V gene lost 3 bases and the J gene lost 2 bases, with 11 bases spanning the gap. CDR3 length equals 14 residues. Germline lookup yields CDR1 KGHSH and CDR2 LQKENI. The CDR3 bases are TGTGCCAGCTCACCGGTTACGAGCACCTACGAGCAGTACTTC. Translation gives CASSPVTSTYEQYF.

The rearrangement joins TRBV11-2 to TRBJ2-7; 11 bases match TRBD2. Unmatched junction bases numbered 13, after V lost 5 bases and J lost 4 bases. The CDR3 length is 17 residues. Germline loops: CDR1 SGHAT, CDR2 FQNNGV. For the CDR3, the DNA is TGTGCCAGCAGCCTCCGGGTAGCGGGAGGGCCCAGTTACGAGCAGTACTTC. This sequence encodes CASSLRVAGGPSYEQYF.

The chain is built from TRBV6-5 and TRBJ1-1; unclear D gene. Germline loops: CDR1 MNHEY, CDR2 SVGAGI. This CDR3 spans 15 amino acids. V was clipped by 7 bases and J by 5 bases, with 20 bases between them. This CDR3 is CASMMTFSRWTEAFF. The CDR3 region has the DNA TGTGCCAGCATGATGACATTCAGCCGTTGGACTGAAGCTTTCTTT.

The chain links TRBV6-1 to TRBJ2-7; 7 nucleotides agree with TRBD1. This CDR3 region has 15 residues. J was trimmed by 0 bases and V by 7 bases; bases with no gene match: 9. CDR1 and CDR2 from the germline V gene are MNHNS and SASEGT. CDR3: CASTIGGISSYEQYF. The DNA for the CDR3 is TGTGCCAGCACCATAGGGGGCATAAGCTCCTACGAGCAGTACTTC.

The chain has TRBV10-2 and TRBJ1-1, with TRBD1 matching over 7 bases. There are 15 residues in the CDR3. The V gene's germline CDR1 is WSHSY and CDR2 SAAADI. J lost 4 bases, V lost 0 bases, and 5 bases had no gene match. CDR3 residues: CASSESSTGFTEAFF. The CDR3 nucleotides read TGCGCCAGCAGTGAGTCCTCGACAGGGTTCACTGAAGCTTTCTTT.

The chain has TRBV6-4 and TRBJ2-2; a possible D gene is TRBD2 (6 bases). CDR3 size: 14 residues. CDR1 is MRHNA and CDR2 is SNTAGT in the germline V gene. The V and J ends lost 6 bases and 7 bases respectively, with 15 bases between them. Here the CDR3 reads CASSQTSSGGELFF. The DNA for the CDR3 is TGTGCCAGCAGCCAGACTAGTTCCGGCGGGGAGCTGTTTTTT.

The chain has TRBV19 and TRBJ2-5, with TRBD2 identical over 14 bases. Germline V gives CDR1 LNHDA, CDR2 SQIVND (reference sequence). This CDR3 region has 19 residues. V gave up 3 bases and J gave up 3 bases; unmatched junction bases: 12. CDR3 DNA: TGTGCCAGTAGTATCGGGACAGGTTGGGGACTAGCGGGAGAAGAGACCCAGTACTTC. It translates to CASSIGTGWGLAGEETQYF.

This clone occurred once. This rearrangement joins TRBV27 to TRBJ2-5, with 13 nucleotides matching TRBD2. Trimming at V came to 5 bases and at J to 5 bases, leaving 5 bases not matched to a gene. The CDR3 consists of 15 residues. Germline V gene lookup returns CDR1 MNHEY and CDR2 SMNVEV (reference sequence). CDR3 sequence: CASSTSGRATETQYF. In nucleotides, the CDR3 is TGTGCCAGCAGTACTAGCGGGAGGGCCACGGAGACCCAGTACTTC.

The chain carries TRBV21-1 and TRBJ2-5; the tabulated D call, TRBD1, remains unverified against the DNA. TRBV21-1 is described as a pseudogene. The CDR3 totals 21 residues. CDR3: CASSKANRGCGSSRAPETQYF. CDR3 coding DNA: TGTGCCAGCAGCAAAGCTAACAGGGGTTGTGGTAGTTCCCGAGCCCCAGAGACCCAGTACTTC.

This sequence joins TRBV4-3 and TRBJ2-5; D may be TRBD2 (6 bases). Germline V CDR1 and CDR2: LGHNA, YSLEER. This CDR3 has 17 amino acids. V was clipped by 3 bases and J by 0 bases, with 17 bases between them. The CDR3 here is CASSQDKSGYYQETQYF. The CDR3 nucleotides are TGCGCCAGCAGCCAGGATAAAAGCGGGTACTACCAAGAGACCCAGTACTTC.

The J gene is TRBJ1-6, the V gene TRBV30; 7 bases are shared with TRBD1. Germline-derived CDR1 and CDR2 are GTSNPN and SVGIG (reference sequence). This CDR3 has 16 amino acids. J gave up 8 bases and V 4 bases, and 14 bases lay outside the gene matches. The CDR3 DNA reads TGTGCCTGGACCCCCCAGGGGGTGGGTGTAGATTCACCCCTCCACTTT. It translates to CAWTPQGVGVDSPLHF.

The rearrangement joins TRBV15 to TRBJ2-7; D is uncertain. Germline V gene data show CDR1 as LNHNV and CDR2 as YYDKDF (reference sequence). The V end lost 0 bases, the J end lost 4 bases, and 7 bases lay between the germline ends. This CDR3 has 13 residues. The CDR3 DNA reads TGTGCCACCAGCAGAGATGGGCAATACGAGCAGTACTTC. Encoded protein: CATSRDGQYEQYF.

This clone has just a few counts. The chain is built from TRBV19 and TRBJ1-6, with 10 bases that match TRBD1. Germline V lookup: CDR1 LNHDA, CDR2 SQIVND (reference sequence). Trimming cost V 6 bases and J 8 bases; bases outside gene matches: 7. The CDR3 has 15 residues. The CDR3: CASRESTGGYSPLHF. In nucleotides, the CDR3 is TGTGCCAGTAGGGAATCGACAGGGGGCTATTCACCCCTCCACTTT.

This clone has just one count. CDR3 coding DNA: TGCGCCAGCAGCTTAGGACAGGGGGCTTCTGGAAACACCATATATTTT. Its protein product is CASSLGQGASGNTIYF. This chain joins TRBV5-1 and TRBJ1-3, with 11 positions matching TRBD1. The germline V gene has CDR1 SGHRS and CDR2 YFSETQ. This CDR3 has 16 residues. Trimming took 2 bases from V and 1 from J; bases not matched to a gene: 2.

The chain recombines TRBV9 with TRBJ2-1; D unresolved. The CDR3 is 14 amino acids. The germline CDR1 and CDR2 sequences are SGDLS and YYNGEE. V lost 0 bases, J lost 8 bases, and 12 bases lay in between. The CDR3 region is CASSVVPIRDEQFF. The CDR3 DNA reads TGTGCCAGCAGCGTAGTCCCGATTCGCGATGAGCAGTTCTTC.

The chain couples TRBV9 to TRBJ2-2; 9 bases line up with TRBD1. This CDR3 is built from 15 residues. Germline V lookup: CDR1 SGDLS, CDR2 YYNGEE. The ends lost 3 bases at V and 4 bases at J; junction bases unmatched: 4. CDR3 residues: CASSGTGAVTGELFF. DNA of the CDR3: TGTGCCAGCAGCGGGACAGGGGCGGTCACCGGGGAGCTGTTTTTT. The variable domain in full, completed from reference TRBV9 and TRBJ2-2, reads DSGVTQTPKHLITATGQRVTLRCSPRSGDLSVYWYQQSLDQGLQFLIQYYNGEERAKGNILERFSAQQFPDLHSELNLSSLELGDSALYFCASSGTGAVTGELFFGEGSRLTVL.

This rearrangement joins TRBV30 to TRBJ1-5, with 7 bases lining up with TRBD1. Germline V gene lookup returns CDR1 GTSNPN and CDR2 SVGIG (reference sequence). The CDR3 loop spans 14 amino acids. Trimming took 1 base from V and 5 from J; bases not matched to a gene: 5. The CDR3 is CAWSGQGVDQPQHF. CDR3 nucleotides: TGTGCCTGGAGTGGGCAGGGGGTAGATCAGCCCCAGCATTTT. Filled out from reference TRBV30 and TRBJ1-5, the complete variable domain reads SQTIHQWPATLVQPVGSPLSLECTVEGTSNPNLYWYRQAAGRGLQLLFYSVGIGQISSEVPQNLSASRPQDRQFILSSKKLLLSDSGFYLCAWSGQGVDQPQHFGDGTRLSIL.

The chain uses TRBV19 and TRBJ2-7; D possibly corresponds to TRBD2 (6 bases). V lost 2 bases and J lost 2, with 16 bases in between. CDR1 is LNHDA and CDR2 is SQIVND in the germline V gene (reference sequence). The CDR3 has 16 amino acids. This CDR3 reads CASSIMGGFHTYEQYF. The CDR3 bases are TGTGCCAGTAGTATAATGGGGGGTTTCCACACCTACGAGCAGTACTTC. The full variable domain, in which reference TRBV19 and TRBJ2-7 provide the parts outside the CDR3, is DGGITQSPKYLFRKEGQNVTLSCEQNLNHDAMYWYRQDPGQGLRLIYYSQIVNDFQKGDIAEGYSVSREKKESFPLTVTSAQKNPTAFYLCASSIMGGFHTYEQYFGPGTRLTVT.

V is TRBV5-1 and J is TRBJ2-3; D may be TRBD2 (6 bases). V lost 0 bases and J 0 bases, leaving 8 bases between the germline ends. Germline CDR1 SGHRS, CDR2 YFSETQ. This CDR3 has 15 residues. The CDR3 sequence is CASSLDGGSTDTQYF. The CDR3 bases are TGCGCCAGCAGCTTGGACGGGGGTAGCACAGATACGCAGTATTTT.

This clone was picked up a small number of times. This chain uses TRBV11-3 with TRBJ2-3; D might be TRBD1 (6 bases). The germline V gene has CDR1 SGHNT and CDR2 YENEEA. Trimming took off 4 bases at V and 2 bases at J, with 13 bases between the two ends. This CDR3 comprises 15 residues. The CDR3 reads CASSSSTGFTDTQYF. The CDR3 nucleotides read TGTGCCAGCAGCTCCTCTACAGGGTTCACAGATACGCAGTATTTT.

This clone was recorded once. This sequence joins TRBV6-1 and TRBJ1-3, with TRBD1 identical over 12 bases. From germline, CDR1 is MNHNS and CDR2 SASEGT. J lost 4 bases, V lost 4 bases, and 5 bases had no gene match. CDR3 length equals 16 residues. The CDR3 here is CASSASGTGGGNTIYF. CDR3 DNA: TGTGCCAGCAGTGCTTCCGGGACAGGGGGCGGAAACACCATATATTTT.

This chain links TRBV27 with TRBJ1-5; possibly TRBD1 for D (5 bases). V shed 6 bases and J shed 5 bases, with 11 bases lying between them. Germline values: CDR1 MNHEY, CDR2 SMNVEV (reference sequence). This CDR3 has 13 amino acids. The CDR3 spells CASSPAGYQPQHF. As DNA, the CDR3 is TGTGCCAGCAGCCCGGCAGGGTATCAGCCCCAGCATTTT.

The chain is built from TRBV10-1 and TRBJ1-1; no reliable D call. Germline lookup yields CDR1 WNHNN and CDR2 SYGVQD (reference sequence). The CDR3 has 13 amino acids. V was shortened by 4 bases and J by 0 bases, with 6 bases between the two germline ends. CDR3 sequence (DNA): TGCGCCAGCAGTGCCCAGTTGAACACTGAAGCTTTCTTT. This encodes CASSAQLNTEAFF.

This clone was observed once. This chain joins TRBV7-2 and TRBJ2-2; D call uncertain. V was clipped by 1 base and J by 0 bases, with 9 bases between them. Germline V gives CDR1 SGHTA, CDR2 FQGNSA. The CDR3 covers 16 residues. Written as DNA, the CDR3 is TGTGCCAGCAGCTTAGGAGGTCTAGCGAACACCGGGGAGCTGTTTTTT. Translation gives CASSLGGLANTGELFF.

The rearrangement joins TRBV27 to TRBJ2-5, with 7 bases that match TRBD2. Germline V gene sequence: CDR1 MNHEY, CDR2 SMNVEV (reference sequence). The length of the CDR3 is 14 residues. After removal of 6 bases from V and 6 bases from J, the junction contained 10 bases not matched to a gene. The CDR3 DNA follows: TGTGCCAGCAGGTTTGGGGGAGGGGTACAGACCCAGTACTTC. Amino acid sequence: CASRFGGGVQTQYF.

The J gene is TRBJ1-2, the V gene TRBV5-5; TRBD1 agrees at 7 bases. Trimming removed 6 bases from V and 3 bases from J; junction bases left unmatched: 14. The CDR3 has 16 amino acids. Germline lookup yields CDR1 SGHKS and CDR2 YYEKEE (reference sequence). CDR3 region: CASNSRQGGGYYGYTF. CDR3 nucleotides: TGTGCCAGCAACTCCAGACAGGGTGGAGGGTACTATGGCTACACCTTC.

The V and J genes are TRBV11-2 and TRBJ2-1, with 11 bases aligning to TRBD2. The CDR3 runs 16 residues. CDR1 and CDR2 from the germline V gene are SGHAT and FQNNGV. Unmatched junction bases numbered 15, after V lost 7 bases and J lost 10 bases. CDR3 region: CASNLLAGAPLGEQFF. The CDR3 DNA follows: TGTGCCAGCAACCTACTAGCGGGAGCGCCGTTGGGGGAGCAGTTCTTC.

A remark on this clone: Other DNA sequences in this sample translate to the same CDR3. The CDR3 DNA sequence: TGTGCCAGCAGTTTCCGGGACGAGCAGTACTTC. Protein product: CASSFRDEQYF. The chain carries TRBV28 and TRBJ2-7; D is unclear. The CDR3 spans 11 residues. The germline CDR1 and CDR2 sequences are MDHEN and SYDVKM. Trimming stripped 3 bases from V and 5 bases from J, with 5 bases between.